This TCR beta chain was identified in a study of beta chain features in type 1 diabetes. V dropped 4 bases and J dropped 2; count of bases not matched to a gene: 5. The CDR3 runs to 14 residues. Germline V gene data show CDR1 as SGHNT and CDR2 as YYREEE (reference sequence). Every isolated RNA sample was fully reverse transcribed, so sequencing captured expressed TCRB transcripts. TCRdb's copy holds only in-frame clones and misses some; the assay was immunoSEQ multiplex PCR. The data contain about 160,000 clones, about 9% of them singletons. Study-wide findings and caveats: Type 1 diabetes patients had TCRB CDR3s that were shorter (moderately but significantly so) in all four CD4+ subsets. Among type 1 diabetes patients, VDJ junctions had fewer insertions and more deletions.

In regard to this clone: The antigen is unknown.

J is TRBJ1-2 and V is TRBV5-4; 7 nucleotides match TRBD1. The sequenced sample consisted of central memory CD4+ T cells from blood. This TCR came from a woman between 25 and 40 years old with type 1 diabetes. DNA of the CDR3: TGTGCCAGCAGCACGACACAGGGGAACTATGGCTACACCTTC. Encoded protein: CASSTTQGNYGYTF.